Below, 27 T cell receptor beta chains from the same sample are listed, as sequenced in a study of T cells in Graves' hyperthyroidism and ophthalmopathy. RNA transcripts were the template for amplifying TCR beta CDR3 regions. An initial round of RT-PCR targeting the TCR CDR3 relied on the HTBI primer set. TCRdb passed the multiplex PCR reads through MiXCR, listing each CDR3 protein once. The data contain around 350,000 distinct CDR3 sequences, 15% to 17% of them seen just once; the ten biggest clones take up 28%. The sample was blood. The receptors stem from a young woman with Graves' hyperthyroidism that later progressed to Graves' ophthalmopathy.

This clonotype was seen repeatedly, ten times or more. The gene calls are TRBV3-1 and TRBJ2-1; TRBD2 might be the D (6 bases). CDR1 LGHDT and CDR2 YNNKEL come from the germline V gene (reference sequence). The CDR3 loop spans 13 amino acids. V dropped 3 bases and J dropped 8 bases, with 11 bases sitting between them. CDR3 sequence (DNA): TGTGCCAGCAGCCACGGCGGGAACGATGAGCAGTTCTTC. Encoded protein: CASSHGGNDEQFF.

This clonotype has at least ten counts. This chain uses TRBV20-1 with TRBJ2-1, with TRBD2 matching 14 bases. This CDR3 is built from 15 residues. Germline values: CDR1 DFQATT, CDR2 SNEGSKA (reference sequence). The trim removed 4 bases at V and 10 bases at J, leaving 9 bases unmatched. The CDR3 bases are TGCAGTGCTAAAACCGGGACTAGCGGGAGAAACGAGCAGTTCTTC. This sequence encodes CSAKTGTSGRNEQFF.

This clonotype was recorded many times. The chain couples TRBV3-1 to TRBJ1-2, with TRBD1 matching over 9 bases. The ends lost 4 bases at V and 3 bases at J; junction bases unmatched: 3. Germline CDR1 is LGHDT and CDR2 is YNNKEL (reference sequence). CDR3 size: 14 residues. The CDR3 is CASSPRQGDYGYTF. The CDR3 DNA is TGTGCCAGCAGCCCTAGACAGGGGGACTATGGCTACACCTTC.

This clonotype came up many times. The rearrangement uses TRBV4-1 and TRBJ2-7, with D possibly being TRBD1 (6 bases). The CDR3 is made up of 16 amino acids. V lost 0 bases and J 3 bases, leaving 15 bases between the germline ends. The germline V gene encodes CDR1 MGHRA and CDR2 YSYEKL. The CDR3 spells CASSQDQGLDFYEQYF. Here the CDR3 DNA reads TGCGCCAGCAGCCAAGATCAGGGGCTCGACTTCTACGAGCAGTACTTC.

This clonotype was detected ten times or more. The rearrangement uses TRBV12-3 or TRBV12-4 and TRBJ1-1, with a possible D match to TRBD1 (5 bases). This CDR3 region has 13 residues. V was pared by 5 bases and J by 4 bases, with 11 bases between. The CDR3 loop is CASSVQGLTEAFF. CDR3 in DNA: TGTGCCAGCAGTGTCCAGGGCCTCACTGAAGCTTTCTTT.

The chain is built from TRBV29-1 and TRBJ1-2, with D possibly matching TRBD1 (5 bases). The CDR3 has 13 amino acids. V was clipped by 3 bases and J by 0 bases, with 8 bases between them. Germline-derived CDR1 and CDR2 are SQVTM and ANQGSEA. The CDR3, as DNA: TGCAGCGTTGATGGCAGGGCTAACTATGGCTACACCTTC. Its protein product is CSVDGRANYGYTF.

This clonotype was counted many times. The chain links TRBV28 to TRBJ1-5; a possible D gene is TRBD1 (6 bases). Trimming left V 7 bases short and J 0 bases short, with 10 bases between. Germline values: CDR1 MDHEN, CDR2 SYDVKM. CDR3 size: 14 residues. CDR3: CASTLDSSNQPQHF. For the CDR3, the DNA is TGTGCCAGCACTTTGGACAGTAGCAATCAGCCCCAGCATTTT.

This clonotype was found many times. One junction end disagrees with the germline gene, perhaps due to a read error. The rearrangement links TRBV15 to TRBJ2-2, with 11 positions matching TRBD2. The CDR3 contains 19 residues. Germline-derived CDR1 and CDR2 are LNHNV and YYDKDF (reference sequence). The CDR3 protein is CATRRASGRYISNTGELFF. CDR3 nucleotides: TGTGCCACCAGAAGAGCTAGCGGGAGGTATATCAGTAACACCGGGGAGCTGTTTTTT.

This clonotype was counted at least ten times. V is TRBV11-2 and J is TRBJ2-3; 9 bases match TRBD2. CDR3 length: 16 residues. The V gene's germline CDR1 is SGHAT and CDR2 FQNNGV. J was trimmed by 2 bases and V by 5 bases; bases with no gene match: 8. The CDR3 reads CASSLFAGGLTDTQYF. For the CDR3, the DNA is TGTGCCAGCAGCCTTTTTGCGGGAGGGCTCACAGATACGCAGTATTTT.

This clonotype was recorded a few times. The chain carries TRBV7-2 and TRBJ1-2; D ambiguous. This CDR3 region has 13 residues. V lost 5 bases, J lost 8 bases, and 15 bases lay in between. Germline-derived CDR1 and CDR2 are SGHTA and FQGNSA. The CDR3 coding sequence is TGTGCCAGCAGCCCTCGGTCCGGGTCCGGCTACACCTTC. Protein sequence: CASSPRSGSGYTF. Drawing the rest from reference TRBV7-2 and TRBJ1-2, the complete variable domain is GAGVSQSPSNKVTEKGKDVELRCDPISGHTALYWYRQSLGQGLEFLIYFQGNSAPDKSGLPSDRFSAERTGGSVSTLTIQRTQQEDSAVYLCASSPRSGSGYTFGSGTRLTVV.

This clonotype was detected ten times or more. J is TRBJ2-1 and V is TRBV2, with TRBD1 identical over 8 bases. CDR3 length: 15 residues. The junction had 6 bases not matched to a gene; V was cut back by 6 bases and J by 2 bases. Germline V lookup: CDR1 SNHLY, CDR2 FYNNEI. The CDR3 sequence is CASRVRTGPYNEQFF. For the CDR3, the DNA is TGTGCCAGCAGGGTCAGGACAGGGCCCTACAATGAGCAGTTCTTC. The full variable domain, with the rest looked up from reference TRBV2 and TRBJ2-1, is EPEVTQTPSHQVTQMGQEVILRCVPISNHLYFYWYRQILGQKVEFLVSFYNNEISEKSEIFDDQFSVERPDGSNFTLKIRSTKLEDSAMYFCASRVRTGPYNEQFFGPGTRLTVL.

The chain couples TRBV30 to TRBJ1-2; no definite D call. The germline gives CDR1 GTSNPN, CDR2 SVGIG (reference sequence). CDR3 length: 14 amino acids. The V end was cut by 1 base, the J end by 2 bases, with 11 bases between. Here the CDR3 DNA reads TGTGCCTGGAGTGGCGACTCCTGGAACTATGGCTACACCTTC. Translation: CAWSGDSWNYGYTF. Combining the CDR3 with reference TRBV30 and TRBJ1-2 gives the whole variable domain SQTIHQWPATLVQPVGSPLSLECTVEGTSNPNLYWYRQAAGRGLQLLFYSVGIGQISSEVPQNLSASRPQDRQFILSSKKLLLSDSGFYLCAWSGDSWNYGYTFGSGTRLTVV.

V usage is TRBV7-9 and J usage is TRBJ2-7; 8 bases are shared with TRBD2. The CDR3 has 14 residues. Germline CDR1 is SEHNR and CDR2 is FQNEAQ (reference sequence). Trimming removed 4 bases from V and 2 bases from J; junction bases left unmatched: 4. The CDR3 coding sequence is TGTGCCAGCAGCTCCGGGACTAGGACCTACGAGCAGTACTTC. This encodes CASSSGTRTYEQYF.

A note on this clonotype: A much larger clone sits a single nucleotide away, making a read error possible. This chain connects TRBV30 to TRBJ2-5; 9 nucleotides match TRBD1. The germline V gene encodes CDR1 GTSNPN and CDR2 SVGIG (reference sequence). The CDR3 is made up of 12 amino acids. Trimming took 4 bases from V and 7 from J; bases not matched to a gene: 4. CDR3 DNA: TGTGCCTGGAACAGACAGGGGGGGACCCAGTACTTC. It is translated as CAWNRQGGTQYF.

This clonotype was seen ten or more times. J is TRBJ2-5 and V is TRBV7-9; TRBD2 is a possible D gene (6 bases). Trimming removed 5 bases from V and 4 bases from J, with 11 bases in between. Germline V gene lookup returns CDR1 SEHNR and CDR2 FQNEAQ (reference sequence). There are 13 residues in the CDR3. CDR3 coding DNA: TGTGCCAGCAGCCTTGGGACTGTAGAGACCCAGTACTTC. Encoded protein: CASSLGTVETQYF.

This clonotype was detected ten times or more. V usage is TRBV12-3 or TRBV12-4 and J usage is TRBJ2-3; TRBD2 agrees at 8 bases. The CDR3 consists of 15 residues. V dropped 5 bases and J dropped 4; count of bases not matched to a gene: 8. CDR3 sequence (DNA): TGTGCCAGCAGTCCGTTAGCGGGACGTCCAGATACGCAGTATTTT. It encodes CASSPLAGRPDTQYF.

This clonotype came up a few times. The chain couples TRBV30 to TRBJ1-3; D not resolved. Germline V CDR1 and CDR2: GTSNPN, SVGIG (reference sequence). CDR3 size: 11 residues. Trimming took off 6 bases at V and 2 bases at J, with 5 bases between the two ends. Here the CDR3 reads CACLPGNTIYF. The CDR3 DNA reads as TGTGCCTGCTTACCTGGAAACACCATATATTTT.

A note on this clonotype: One end of the junction varies from germline; a read error may be responsible. J is TRBJ2-6 and V is TRBV4-3; D is unresolved. Germline CDR1 and CDR2: LGHNA and YSLEER. The CDR3 has 16 amino acids. The CDR3 loop is CARSQDYLSGANVLTF. The CDR3 DNA reads as TGCGCCAGAAGCCAAGATTATCTCTCTGGGGCCAACGTCCTGACTTTC.

This clonotype was counted between two and nine times. V gene TRBV7-8 combines with J gene TRBJ2-1; 7 nucleotides align to TRBD2. Germline V gives CDR1 SGHVS, CDR2 FQNEAQ. The CDR3 contains 13 residues. The V segment lost 11 bases and the J segment 3 bases; nucleotides outside the gene matches: 7. The CDR3 protein is CACGVAGYNEQFF. CDR3 bases: TGTGCCTGTGGGGTAGCGGGCTACAATGAGCAGTTCTTC.

This clonotype was found a few times. The J gene is TRBJ2-2, the V gene TRBV20-1; D gene unclear. The CDR3 totals 12 residues. Trimming took off 6 bases at V and 1 base at J, with 6 bases between the two ends. The germline V gene has CDR1 DFQATT and CDR2 SNEGSKA (reference sequence). The CDR3 region is CSANLNTGELFF. The CDR3 region has the DNA TGCAGTGCCAACCTGAACACCGGGGAGCTGTTTTTT.

The rearrangement uses TRBV29-1 and TRBJ2-5, with D tentatively TRBD1 or TRBD2 (5 bases each). Trimming left V 6 bases short and J 7 bases short, with 15 bases between. The CDR3 has 12 residues. The V gene's germline CDR1 is SQVTM and CDR2 ANQGSEA. The CDR3 loop is CSVDGATPTQYF. CDR3 sequence (DNA): TGCAGCGTAGACGGGGCTACACCGACCCAGTACTTC.

V gene TRBV25-1 combines with J gene TRBJ2-7; D might be TRBD1 (5 bases). The CDR3 spans 14 residues. In germline, CDR1 is MGHDK, CDR2 SYGVNS. With 1 base removed from V and 5 bases from J, the gap between germline ends came to 12 bases. In DNA form, the CDR3 reads TGTGCCAGCAGTGAATGGGCAGGGTCGGACGAGCAGTACTTC. The encoded protein is CASSEWAGSDEQYF.

This clonotype was seen at least ten times. The chain has TRBV2 and TRBJ2-5; 9 nucleotides match TRBD1. Per germline, CDR1 SNHLY and CDR2 FYNNEI. This CDR3 is built from 17 residues. The V gene end was trimmed by 2 bases and the J gene end by 2 bases; junction bases not matched to a gene: 9. In DNA, the CDR3 is TGTGCCAGCAGTGAATTTCCCGGGACAGGGAAACAAGAGACCCAGTACTTC. Amino acid sequence: CASSEFPGTGKQETQYF.

The chain recombines TRBV10-3 with TRBJ2-3; 7 bases align to TRBD2. Germline V lookup: CDR1 ENHRY, CDR2 SYGVKD. The CDR3 runs 14 residues. Unmatched junction bases numbered 3, after V lost 4 bases and J lost 2 bases. The CDR3 coding sequence is TGTGCCATCAGTGTGGCGGGGGACACAGATACGCAGTATTTT. This translates into CAISVAGDTDTQYF.

This clonotype was seen at least ten times. CDR3: CASAGDNEQFF. The CDR3 DNA sequence: TGCGCCAGCGCTGGGGACAATGAGCAGTTCTTC. The rearrangement links TRBV5-1 to TRBJ2-1; D call uncertain. CDR1 is SGHRS, CDR2 YFSETQ, per germline. Deletions cut 7 bases from V and 5 bases from J, with 7 bases between. CDR3 size: 11 residues. Full variable domain (outside the CDR3, taken from reference TRBV5-1 and TRBJ2-1): KAGVTQTPRYLIKTRGQQVTLSCSPISGHRSVSWYQQTPGQGLQFLFEYFSETQRNKGNFPGRFSGRQFSNSRSEMNVSTLELGDSALYLCASAGDNEQFFGPGTRLTVL.

The table lists this clonotype with many counts. The V call is TRBV7-9, the J call TRBJ2-1, with no clear D. V lost 2 bases, J lost 5 bases, and 10 bases lay in between. Germline loops: CDR1 SEHNR, CDR2 FQNEAQ (reference sequence). This CDR3 comprises 14 residues. CDR3 sequence reads: CASSLQAPDNEQFF. CDR3 in DNA: TGTGCCAGCAGCTTACAGGCGCCCGACAATGAGCAGTTCTTC.

This clonotype occurred many times. This rearrangement joins TRBV30 to TRBJ1-1; D unresolved. Trimming stripped 0 bases from V and 8 bases from J, with 10 bases between. The germline V gene has CDR1 GTSNPN and CDR2 SVGIG (reference sequence). The CDR3 runs 12 residues. CDR3 region: CAWSVPMREAFF. The CDR3 DNA follows: TGTGCCTGGAGTGTACCGATGAGGGAAGCTTTCTTT.